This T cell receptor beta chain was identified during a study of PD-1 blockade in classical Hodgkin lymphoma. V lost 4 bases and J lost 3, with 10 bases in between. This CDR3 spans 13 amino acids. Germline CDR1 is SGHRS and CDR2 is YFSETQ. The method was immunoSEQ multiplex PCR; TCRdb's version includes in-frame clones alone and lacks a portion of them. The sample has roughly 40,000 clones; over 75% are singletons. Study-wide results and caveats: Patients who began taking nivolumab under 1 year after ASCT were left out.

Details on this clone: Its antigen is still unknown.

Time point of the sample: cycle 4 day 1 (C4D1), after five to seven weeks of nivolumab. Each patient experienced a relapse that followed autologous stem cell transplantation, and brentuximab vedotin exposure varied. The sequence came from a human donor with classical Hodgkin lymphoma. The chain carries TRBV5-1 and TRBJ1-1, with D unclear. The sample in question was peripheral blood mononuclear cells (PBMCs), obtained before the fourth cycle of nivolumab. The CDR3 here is CASSLFGDTEAFF. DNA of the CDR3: TGCGCCAGCAGCCTCTTTGGGGACACTGAAGCTTTCTTT.